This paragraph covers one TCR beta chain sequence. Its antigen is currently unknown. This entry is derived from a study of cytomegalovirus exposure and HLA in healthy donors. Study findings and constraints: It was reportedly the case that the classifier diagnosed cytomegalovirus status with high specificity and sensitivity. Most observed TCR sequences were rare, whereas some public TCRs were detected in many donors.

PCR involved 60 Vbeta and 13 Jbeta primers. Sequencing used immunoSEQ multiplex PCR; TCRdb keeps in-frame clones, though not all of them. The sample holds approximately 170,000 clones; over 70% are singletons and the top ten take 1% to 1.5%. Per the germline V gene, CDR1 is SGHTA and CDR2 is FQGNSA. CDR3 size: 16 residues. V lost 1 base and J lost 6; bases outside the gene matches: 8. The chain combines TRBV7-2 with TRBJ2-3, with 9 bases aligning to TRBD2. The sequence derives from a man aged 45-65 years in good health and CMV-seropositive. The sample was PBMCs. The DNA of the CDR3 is TGTGCCAGCAGCTTAGAACTACTAGCGGGCAAGGATACGCAGTATTTT. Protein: CASSLELLAGKDTQYF.